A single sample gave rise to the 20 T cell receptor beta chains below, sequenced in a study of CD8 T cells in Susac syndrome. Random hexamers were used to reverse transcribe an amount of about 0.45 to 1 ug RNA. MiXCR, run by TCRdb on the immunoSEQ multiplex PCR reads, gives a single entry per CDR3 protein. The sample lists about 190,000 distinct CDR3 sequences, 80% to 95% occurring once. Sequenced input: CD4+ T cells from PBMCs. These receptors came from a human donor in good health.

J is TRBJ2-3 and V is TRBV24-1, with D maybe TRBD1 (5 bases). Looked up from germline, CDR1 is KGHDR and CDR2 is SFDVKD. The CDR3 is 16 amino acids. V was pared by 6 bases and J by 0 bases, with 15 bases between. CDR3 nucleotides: TGTGCCACCAGTTCTAGGAGTCCAGGGAGCACAGATACGCAGTATTTT. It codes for CATSSRSPGSTDTQYF.

CDR3 protein: CASSRGTGINGYTF. The DNA for the CDR3 is TGTGCCAGCAGTAGGGGGACAGGGATCAATGGCTACACCTTC. The chain joins TRBV6-6 to TRBJ1-2, with 9 bases matching TRBD1. Germline CDR1 and CDR2: MNHNY and SVGAGI (reference sequence). Losses at the gene ends were 5 bases for V and 6 bases for J; bases not matched to a gene: 7. The CDR3 is made up of 14 amino acids.

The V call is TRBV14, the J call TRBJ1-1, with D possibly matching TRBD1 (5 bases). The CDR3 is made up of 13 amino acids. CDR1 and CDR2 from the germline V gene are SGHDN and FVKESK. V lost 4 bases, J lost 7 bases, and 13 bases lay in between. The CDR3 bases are TGTGCCAGCAGCCCATACGGGACGGTTGAAGCTTTCTTT. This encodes CASSPYGTVEAFF.

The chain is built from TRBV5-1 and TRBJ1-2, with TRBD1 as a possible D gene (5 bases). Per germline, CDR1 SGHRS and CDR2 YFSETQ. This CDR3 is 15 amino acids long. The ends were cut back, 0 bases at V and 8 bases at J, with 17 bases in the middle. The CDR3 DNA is TGCGCCAGCAGCTTGGATGGACACCCCAGTTTCGGCTACACCTTC. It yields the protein CASSLDGHPSFGYTF.

The DNA of the CDR3 is TGTGCCAGCAGTTTTGATAGCAATCAGCCCCAGCATTTT. Amino acid sequence: CASSFDSNQPQHF. V gene TRBV12-3 or TRBV12-4 combines with J gene TRBJ1-5; D remains unclear. The CDR3 runs 13 residues. The V and J ends lost 3 bases and 0 bases respectively, with 3 bases between them.

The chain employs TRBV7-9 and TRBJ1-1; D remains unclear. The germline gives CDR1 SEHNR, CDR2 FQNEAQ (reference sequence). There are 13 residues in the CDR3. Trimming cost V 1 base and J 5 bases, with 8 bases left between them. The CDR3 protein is CASSLDEDTEAFF. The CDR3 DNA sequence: TGTGCCAGCAGCTTAGATGAGGATACTGAAGCTTTCTTT.

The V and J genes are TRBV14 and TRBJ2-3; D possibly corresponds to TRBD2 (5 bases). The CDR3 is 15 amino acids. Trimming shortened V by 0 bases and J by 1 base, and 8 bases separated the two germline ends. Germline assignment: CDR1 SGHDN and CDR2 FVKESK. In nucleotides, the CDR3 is TGTGCCAGCAGCCAAGATCTGAGGGGCACAGATACGCAGTATTTT. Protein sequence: CASSQDLRGTDTQYF. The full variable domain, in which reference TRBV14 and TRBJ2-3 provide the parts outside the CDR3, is EAGVTQFPSHSVIEKGQTVTLRCDPISGHDNLYWYRRVMGKEIKFLLHFVKESKQDESGMPNNRFLAERTGGTYSTLKVQPAELEDSGVYFCASSQDLRGTDTQYFGPGTRLTVL.

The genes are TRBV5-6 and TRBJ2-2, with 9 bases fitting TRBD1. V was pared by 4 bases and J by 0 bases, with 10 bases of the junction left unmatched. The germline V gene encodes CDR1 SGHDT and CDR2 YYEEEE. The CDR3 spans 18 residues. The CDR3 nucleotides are TGTGCCAGCAGCGGGGGTCCCGGGACAGGGCCGAACACCGGGGAGCTGTTTTTT. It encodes CASSGGPGTGPNTGELFF.

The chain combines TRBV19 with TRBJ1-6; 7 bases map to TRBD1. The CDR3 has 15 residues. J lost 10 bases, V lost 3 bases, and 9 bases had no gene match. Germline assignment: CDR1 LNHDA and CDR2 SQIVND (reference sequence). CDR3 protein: CASSILRDSRSPLHF. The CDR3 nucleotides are TGTGCCAGTAGTATCCTCCGGGACAGTCGGTCACCCCTCCACTTT.

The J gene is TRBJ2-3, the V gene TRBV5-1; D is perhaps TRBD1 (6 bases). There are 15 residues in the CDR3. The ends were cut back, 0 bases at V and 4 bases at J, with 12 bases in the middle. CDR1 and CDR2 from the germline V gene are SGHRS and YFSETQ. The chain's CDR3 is CASSLAAGAADTQYF. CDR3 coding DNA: TGCGCCAGCAGCTTGGCGGCAGGGGCCGCAGATACGCAGTATTTT.

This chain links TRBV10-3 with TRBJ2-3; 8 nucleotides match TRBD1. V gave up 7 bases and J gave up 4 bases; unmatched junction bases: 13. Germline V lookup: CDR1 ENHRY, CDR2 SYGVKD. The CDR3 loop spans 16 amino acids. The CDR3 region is CAITRAGTGGPDTQYF. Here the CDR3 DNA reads TGTGCCATCACCCGAGCAGGGACAGGAGGCCCAGATACGCAGTATTTT.

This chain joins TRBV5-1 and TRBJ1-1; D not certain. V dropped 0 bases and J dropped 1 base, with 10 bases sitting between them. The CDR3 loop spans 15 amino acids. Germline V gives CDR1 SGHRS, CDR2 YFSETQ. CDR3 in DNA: TGCGCCAGCAGCTTGGAAAGGGTAGGGAACACTGAAGCTTTCTTT. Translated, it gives CASSLERVGNTEAFF.

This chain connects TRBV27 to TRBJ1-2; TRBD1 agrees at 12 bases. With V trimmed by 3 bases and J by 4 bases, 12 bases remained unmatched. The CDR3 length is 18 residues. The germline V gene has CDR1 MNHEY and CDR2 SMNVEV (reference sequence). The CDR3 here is CASSFLYRDRGRTYGYTF. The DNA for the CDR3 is TGTGCCAGCAGTTTCCTCTACCGGGACAGGGGGCGAACCTATGGCTACACCTTC.

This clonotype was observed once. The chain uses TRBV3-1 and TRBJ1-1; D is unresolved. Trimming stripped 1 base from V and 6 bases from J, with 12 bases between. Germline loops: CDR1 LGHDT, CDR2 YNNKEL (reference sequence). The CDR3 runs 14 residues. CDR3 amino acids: CASSQGWAGAEAFF. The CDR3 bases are TGTGCCAGCAGCCAAGGTTGGGCCGGGGCTGAAGCTTTCTTT.

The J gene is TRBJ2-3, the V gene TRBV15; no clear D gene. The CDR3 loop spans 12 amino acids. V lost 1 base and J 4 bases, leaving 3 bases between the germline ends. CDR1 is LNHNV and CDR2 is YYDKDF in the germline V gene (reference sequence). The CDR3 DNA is TGTGCCACCAGCAGAGCGGCAGATACGCAGTATTTT. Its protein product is CATSRAADTQYF.

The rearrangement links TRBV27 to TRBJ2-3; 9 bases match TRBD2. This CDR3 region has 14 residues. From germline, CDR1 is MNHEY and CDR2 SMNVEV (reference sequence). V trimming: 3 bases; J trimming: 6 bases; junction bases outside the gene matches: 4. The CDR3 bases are TGTGCCAGCAGTTTCCTAGCGGGGTGGGATACGCAGTATTTT. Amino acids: CASSFLAGWDTQYF.

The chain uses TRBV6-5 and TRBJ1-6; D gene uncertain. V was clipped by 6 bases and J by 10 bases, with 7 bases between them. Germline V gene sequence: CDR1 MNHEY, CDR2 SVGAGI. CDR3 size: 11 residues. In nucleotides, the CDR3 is TGTGCCAGCAGCTCCGTCTCACCCCTCCACTTT. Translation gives CASSSVSPLHF.

The CDR3 nucleotides are TGTGCCAGCAGCTCCAGCAGGTCCGGTGGCTACACCTTC. Its translation: CASSSSRSGGYTF. V and J are TRBV7-2 and TRBJ1-2; D gene unclear. Germline V lookup: CDR1 SGHTA, CDR2 FQGNSA. The CDR3 covers 13 residues. V was pared by 4 bases and J by 7 bases, with 13 bases between.

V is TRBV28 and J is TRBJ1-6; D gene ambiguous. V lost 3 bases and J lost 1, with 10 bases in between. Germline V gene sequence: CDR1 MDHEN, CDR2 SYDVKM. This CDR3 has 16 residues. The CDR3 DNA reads TGTGCCAGCAGTTTCAGGATCTTGTCCTATAATTCACCCCTCCACTTT. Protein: CASSFRILSYNSPLHF.

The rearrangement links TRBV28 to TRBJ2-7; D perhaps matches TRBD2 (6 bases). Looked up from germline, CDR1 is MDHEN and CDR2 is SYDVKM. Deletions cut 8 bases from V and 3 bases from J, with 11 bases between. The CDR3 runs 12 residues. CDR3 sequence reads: CASRGLNYEQYV. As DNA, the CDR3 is TGTGCCAGCCGAGGACTAAACTACGAGCAGTACGTC.